This entry lists 4 T cell receptor beta chains sequenced from one sample in a study of T cell repertoires in cytomegalovirus infection. These TCRs' antigens remain unknown. Each CDR3 protein is one row after TCRdb ran MiXCR on the reads. The sample includes some 480,000 distinct CDR3 sequences, around 30% of them seen just once. This specimen consisted of cultured PBMCs, obtained from culture after CMV antigen stimulation. These receptors all stem from a human donor in good health (CMV status not recorded). Some clones in this sample may be carry-over from other donors' samples.

There are a few counts of this clonotype. J is TRBJ2-1 and V is TRBV19, with D uncertain. Germline V lookup: CDR1 LNHDA, CDR2 SQIVND (reference sequence). The CDR3 is made up of 15 amino acids. Trimming took off 0 bases at V and 12 bases at J, with 18 bases between the two ends. In DNA form, the CDR3 reads TGTGCCAGTAGTATAGATGCCCAACAAGGGCCTAGGCAGTTCTTC. Its translation is CASSIDAQQGPRQFF.

This chain connects TRBV28 to TRBJ2-7, with D perhaps TRBD2 (6 bases). This CDR3 region has 15 residues. Trimming shortened V by 1 base and J by 6 bases, and 16 bases separated the two germline ends. Germline CDR1 MDHEN, CDR2 SYDVKM. The CDR3 reads CASSLSLGLAFEQYF. The CDR3 bases are TGTGCCAGCAGTTTATCCCTTGGGCTAGCGTTCGAGCAGTACTTC.

This clonotype came up once. The V gene is TRBV19, the J gene TRBJ2-1; D is unclear. Germline V gene data show CDR1 as LNHDA and CDR2 as SQIVND (reference sequence). The CDR3 extends over 13 amino acids. V dropped 7 bases and J dropped 4 bases, with 11 bases sitting between them. The DNA for the CDR3 is TGTGCCAGTAATTCCAGGAGTTACAATGAGCAGTTCTTC. It yields the protein CASNSRSYNEQFF. Filled out from reference TRBV19 and TRBJ2-1, the complete variable domain reads DGGITQSPKYLFRKEGQNVTLSCEQNLNHDAMYWYRQDPGQGLRLIYYSQIVNDFQKGDIAEGYSVSREKKESFPLTVTSAQKNPTAFYLCASNSRSYNEQFFGPGTRLTVL.

This clonotype was counted between two and nine times. The chain carries TRBV7-8 and TRBJ2-1; 13 bases are a match to TRBD2. J gave up 11 bases and V 5 bases, and 12 bases lay outside the gene matches. Germline CDR1 SGHVS, CDR2 FQNEAQ. This CDR3 contains 16 residues. The CDR3 DNA follows: TGTGCCAGCAGCCTGAAGCGGACTAGCGGGGGTCAGCAGCAGTTCTTC. Encoded protein: CASSLKRTSGGQQQFF.